What follows is one T cell receptor (beta chain) and its context. Its specificity is unknown. Germline V lookup: CDR1 SGHTA, CDR2 FQGTGA. The trim removed 5 bases at V and 4 bases at J, leaving 6 bases unmatched. The CDR3 has 14 residues. These data are taken from a study of T-cell memory formation after mild COVID-19. Study outcomes and limitations: Whether day 37 second-wave clones are SARS-CoV-2-specific was not confirmed.

Constant-segment-primed 5'RACE gave TCR alpha and TCR beta cDNA libraries with sample barcodes and UMIs. MiXCR, run by TCRdb on the 5' RACE reads, gives a single entry per CDR3 protein. The sample consists of around 390,000 distinct CDR3 sequences, about a sixth of them appearing once. The chain joins TRBV7-3 to TRBJ2-5, with 8 nucleotides matching TRBD1. Sequencing was carried out using PBMCs or a T cell subset sorted from them (not recorded which). This TCR was recovered from a man younger than 30 who had mild COVID-19 (a few samples of this study predate the infection). Cell type and time point are not known. The CDR3 sequence is CASSAQGATETQYF. The CDR3 nucleotides are TGTGCCAGCAGCGCTCAGGGGGCAACAGAGACCCAGTACTTC.